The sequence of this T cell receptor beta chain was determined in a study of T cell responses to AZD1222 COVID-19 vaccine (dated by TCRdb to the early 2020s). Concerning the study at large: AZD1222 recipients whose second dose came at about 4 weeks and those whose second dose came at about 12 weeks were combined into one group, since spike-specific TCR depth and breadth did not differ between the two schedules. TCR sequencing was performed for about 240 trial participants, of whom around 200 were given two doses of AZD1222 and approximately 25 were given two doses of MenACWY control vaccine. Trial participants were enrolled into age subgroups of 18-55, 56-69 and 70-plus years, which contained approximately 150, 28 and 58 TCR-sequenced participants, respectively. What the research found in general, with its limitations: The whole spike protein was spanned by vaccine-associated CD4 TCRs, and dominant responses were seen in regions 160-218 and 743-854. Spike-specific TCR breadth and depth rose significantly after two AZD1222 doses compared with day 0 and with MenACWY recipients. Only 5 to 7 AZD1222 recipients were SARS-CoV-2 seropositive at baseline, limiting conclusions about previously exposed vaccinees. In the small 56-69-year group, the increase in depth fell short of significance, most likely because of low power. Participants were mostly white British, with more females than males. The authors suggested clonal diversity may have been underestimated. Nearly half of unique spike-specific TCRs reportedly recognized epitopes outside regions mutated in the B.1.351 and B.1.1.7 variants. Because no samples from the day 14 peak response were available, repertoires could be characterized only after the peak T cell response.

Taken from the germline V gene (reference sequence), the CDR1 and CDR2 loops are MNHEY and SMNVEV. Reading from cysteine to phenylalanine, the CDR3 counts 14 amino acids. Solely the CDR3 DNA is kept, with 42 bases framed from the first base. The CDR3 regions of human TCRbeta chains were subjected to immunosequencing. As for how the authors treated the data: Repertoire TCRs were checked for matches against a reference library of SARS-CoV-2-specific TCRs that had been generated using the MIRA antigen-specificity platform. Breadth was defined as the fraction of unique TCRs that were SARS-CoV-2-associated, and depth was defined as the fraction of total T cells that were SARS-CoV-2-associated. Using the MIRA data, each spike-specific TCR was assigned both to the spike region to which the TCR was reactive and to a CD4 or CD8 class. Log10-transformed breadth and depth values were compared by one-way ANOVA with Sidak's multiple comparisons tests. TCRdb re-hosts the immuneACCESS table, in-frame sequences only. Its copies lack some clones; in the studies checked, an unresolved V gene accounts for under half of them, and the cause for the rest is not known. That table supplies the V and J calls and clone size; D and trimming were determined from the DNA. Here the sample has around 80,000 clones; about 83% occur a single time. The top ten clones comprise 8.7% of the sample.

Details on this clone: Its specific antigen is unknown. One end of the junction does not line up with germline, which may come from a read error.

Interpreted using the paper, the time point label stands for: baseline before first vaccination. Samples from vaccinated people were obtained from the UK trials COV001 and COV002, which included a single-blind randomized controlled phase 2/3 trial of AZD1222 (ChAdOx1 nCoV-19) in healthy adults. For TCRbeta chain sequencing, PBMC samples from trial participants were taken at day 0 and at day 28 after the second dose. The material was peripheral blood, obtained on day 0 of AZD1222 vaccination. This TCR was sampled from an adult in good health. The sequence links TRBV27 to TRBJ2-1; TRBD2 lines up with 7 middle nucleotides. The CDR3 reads CASSLNWDYPTPIF. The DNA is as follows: TGTGCCAGCAGTTTAAATTGGGACTACCCCACGCCAATCTTC.